A selection of T cell receptor beta chains follows, all from one sample in a study of cytomegalovirus exposure and HLA in healthy donors. Sequencing used immunoSEQ multiplex PCR; TCRdb keeps in-frame clones, though not all of them. The sample includes about 170,000 clones, around 85% seen only once; the top ten take approximately 2.2%. Sequenced material: PBMCs. The receptors were sampled from a male donor in good health and CMV-seronegative. Each CDR3 is given with its conserved first and last residue. Each record gives: D gene, J gene, clone size, V gene, CDR3 protein, CDR3 DNA. The D gene is left open where the match is weak. Part of the rows lack a size; the others show once, few, many or a class for expanded clones.

.,TRBJ1-1,.,TRBV5-1,CASSLVSGPNTEAFF,TGCGCCAGCAGCTTGGTTTCAGGGCCGAACACTGAAGCTTTCTTT
.,TRBJ1-1,few,TRBV6-5,CASSDRGGTEAFF,TGTGCCAGCAGTGACCGGGGGGGCACTGAAGCTTTCTTT
TRBD1,TRBJ2-7,.,TRBV5-1,CASSPQQGAREQYF,TGCGCCAGCAGCCCTCAACAGGGGGCTCGGGAGCAGTACTTC
TRBD1,TRBJ1-2,.,TRBV5-4,CASSLTGTGNPGYTF,TGTGCCAGCAGCCTAACCGGGACAGGGAACCCTGGCTACACCTTC
TRBD1,TRBJ2-1,.,TRBV19,CASSPQSGTGAVNEQFF,TGTGCCAGTAGTCCACAGTCGGGGACAGGGGCCGTCAATGAGCAGTTCTTC
TRBD1,TRBJ1-4,.,TRBV5-1,CASRPTGTNEKLFF,TGCGCCAGCAGGCCGACAGGGACTAATGAAAAACTGTTTTTT
.,TRBJ1-2,.,TRBV20-1,CSAGGEGYTF,TGCAGTGCCGGGGGGGAGGGCTACACCTTC
.,TRBJ1-2,.,TRBV4-3,CASSQDRGGKGYTF,TGCGCCAGCAGCCAAGATCGGGGGGGGAAAGGCTACACCTTC
.,TRBJ1-1,.,TRBV6-5,CASRSRVPEAFF,TGTGCCAGCAGATCCAGGGTACCTGAAGCTTTCTTT
.,TRBJ1-2,few,TRBV21-1,CASSKEGDRCYTF,TGTGCCAGCAGCAAAGAGGGCGACAGGTGCTACACCTTC
TRBD1,TRBJ1-5,.,TRBV2,CASSVPGGNQPQHF,TGTGCCAGCAGTGTCCCAGGGGGGAATCAGCCCCAGCATTTT
.,TRBJ1-1,.,TRBV19,CASSIVGSEAFF,TGTGCCAGTAGTATAGTTGGGAGTGAAGCTTTCTTT
.,TRBJ1-1,.,TRBV7-9,CASSLVGDTEAFF,TGTGCCAGCAGCTTAGTGGGAGACACTGAAGCTTTCTTT
TRBD1,TRBJ2-5,.,TRBV19,CASSTQGAWEETQYF,TGTGCCAGTAGTACCCAGGGGGCTTGGGAAGAGACCCAGTACTTC
.,TRBJ1-5,few,TRBV11-2,CASSLAGGYGSQHF,TGTGCCAGCAGTCTAGCGGGGGGATATGGATCCCAGCATTTT
TRBD2,TRBJ2-2,.,TRBV13,CASSLALAGVSNTGELFF,TGTGCCAGCAGCTTAGCACTAGCGGGGGTCTCGAACACCGGGGAGCTGTTTTTT
TRBD1,TRBJ2-5,.,TRBV6-6,CASSTDRVRETQYF,TGTGCCAGCAGTACCGACAGGGTCCGGGAGACCCAGTACTTC
.,TRBJ2-3,.,TRBV11-2,CASSNGVDTQYF,TGTGCCAGCAGCAACGGGGTAGATACGCAGTATTTT
.,TRBJ2-3,once,TRBV30,CAWSVDSSTDTQYF,TGTGCCTGGAGTGTAGACAGTAGCACAGATACGCAGTATTTT
TRBD1,TRBJ1-6,.,TRBV7-6,CASSLEGTANSPLHF,TGTGCCAGCAGCTTAGAAGGGACAGCTAATTCACCCCTCCACTTT